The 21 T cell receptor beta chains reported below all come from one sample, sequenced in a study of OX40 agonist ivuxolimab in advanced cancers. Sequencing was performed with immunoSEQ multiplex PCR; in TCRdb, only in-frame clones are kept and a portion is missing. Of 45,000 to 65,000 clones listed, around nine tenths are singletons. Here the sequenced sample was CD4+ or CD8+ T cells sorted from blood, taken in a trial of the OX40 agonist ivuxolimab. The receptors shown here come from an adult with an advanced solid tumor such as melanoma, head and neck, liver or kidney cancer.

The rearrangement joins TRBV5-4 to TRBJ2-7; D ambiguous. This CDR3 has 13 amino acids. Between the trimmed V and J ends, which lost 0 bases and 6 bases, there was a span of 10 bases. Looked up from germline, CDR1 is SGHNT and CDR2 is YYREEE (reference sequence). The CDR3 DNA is TGTGCCAGCAGCTTGGTCTCATCCCCCGAGCAGTACTTC. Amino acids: CASSLVSSPEQYF.

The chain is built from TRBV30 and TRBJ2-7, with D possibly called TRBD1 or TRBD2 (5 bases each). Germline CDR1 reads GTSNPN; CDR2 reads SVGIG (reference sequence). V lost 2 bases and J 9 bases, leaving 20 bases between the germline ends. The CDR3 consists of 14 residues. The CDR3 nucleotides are TGTGCCTGGAGTATAAAAAAAGGGGACCAGCGGCAGTACTTC. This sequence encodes CAWSIKKGDQRQYF.

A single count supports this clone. CDR3 DNA sequence: TGTGCCAGCAGCTTTCAGGGGGAGGTTGTCAATGAGCAGTTCTTC. Protein sequence: CASSFQGEVVNEQFF. The genes are TRBV7-8 and TRBJ2-1; tentatively, D is TRBD1 (7 bases). CDR1 and CDR2 from the germline V gene are SGHVS and FQNEAQ. V lost 3 bases, J lost 6 bases, and 15 bases lay in between. The CDR3 extends over 15 amino acids.

The CDR3 nucleotides read TGTGCCAGCAGTTTCCAAATCGGGCCAGGATCGAACACCGGGGAGCTGTTTTTT. It is translated as CASSFQIGPGSNTGELFF. The V and J genes are TRBV27 and TRBJ2-2; no clear D. CDR1 is MNHEY and CDR2 is SMNVEV in the germline V gene (reference sequence). The CDR3 runs to 18 residues. Trimming removed 3 bases at V and 0 bases at J, with 17 bases between.

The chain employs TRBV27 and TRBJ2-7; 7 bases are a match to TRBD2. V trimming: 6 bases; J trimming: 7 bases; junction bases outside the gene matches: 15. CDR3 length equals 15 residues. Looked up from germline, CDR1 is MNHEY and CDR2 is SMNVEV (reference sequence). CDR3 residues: CASRLSGAPSQEQYF. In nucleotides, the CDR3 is TGTGCCAGCAGACTCAGCGGGGCGCCCTCTCAGGAGCAGTACTTC.

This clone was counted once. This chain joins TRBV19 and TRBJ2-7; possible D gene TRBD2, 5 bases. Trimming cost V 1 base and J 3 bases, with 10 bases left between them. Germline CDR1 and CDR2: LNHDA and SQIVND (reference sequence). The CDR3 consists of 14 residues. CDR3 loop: CASSIGGVDYEQYF. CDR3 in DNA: TGTGCCAGTAGTATAGGGGGAGTAGACTACGAGCAGTACTTC.

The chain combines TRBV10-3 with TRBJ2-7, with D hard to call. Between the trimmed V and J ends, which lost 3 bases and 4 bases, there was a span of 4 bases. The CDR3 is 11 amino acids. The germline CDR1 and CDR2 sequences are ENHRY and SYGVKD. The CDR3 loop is CAISELYEQYF. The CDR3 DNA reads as TGTGCCATCAGTGAACTGTACGAGCAGTACTTC.

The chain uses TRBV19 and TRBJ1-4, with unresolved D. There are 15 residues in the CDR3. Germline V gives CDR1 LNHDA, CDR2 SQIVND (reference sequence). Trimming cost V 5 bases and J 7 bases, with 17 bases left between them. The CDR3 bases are TGTGCCAGTAGTGCCCGAACACCTCGGGGTGAAAAACTGTTTTTT. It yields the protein CASSARTPRGEKLFF.

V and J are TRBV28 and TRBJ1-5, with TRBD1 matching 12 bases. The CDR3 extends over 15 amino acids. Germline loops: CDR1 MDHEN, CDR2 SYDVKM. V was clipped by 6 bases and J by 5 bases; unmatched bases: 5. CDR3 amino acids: CASSPGTGGYQPQHF. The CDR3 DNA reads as TGTGCCAGCAGCCCCGGGACAGGGGGCTATCAGCCCCAGCATTTT.

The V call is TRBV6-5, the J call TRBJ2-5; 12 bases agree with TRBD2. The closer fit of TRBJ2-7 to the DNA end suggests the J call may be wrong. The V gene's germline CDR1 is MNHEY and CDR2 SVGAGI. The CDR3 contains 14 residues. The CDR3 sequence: CASSWTSGTYEQYF. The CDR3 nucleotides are TGTGCCAGCAGTTGGACTAGCGGGACCTACGAGCAGTACTTC.

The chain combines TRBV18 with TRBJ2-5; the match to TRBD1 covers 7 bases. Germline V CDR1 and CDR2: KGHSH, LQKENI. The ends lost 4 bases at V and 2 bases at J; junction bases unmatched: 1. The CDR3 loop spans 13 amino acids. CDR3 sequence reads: CASSQGQQETQYF. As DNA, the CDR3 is TGTGCCAGCTCACAGGGACAGCAAGAGACCCAGTACTTC.

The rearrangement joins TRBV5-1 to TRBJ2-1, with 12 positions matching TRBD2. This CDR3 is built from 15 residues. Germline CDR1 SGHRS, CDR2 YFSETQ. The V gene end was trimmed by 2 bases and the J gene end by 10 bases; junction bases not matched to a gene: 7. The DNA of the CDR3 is TGCGCCAGCAGCTTAACTAGCGGGGGGTACAGGGAGCAGTTCTTC. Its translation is CASSLTSGGYREQFF. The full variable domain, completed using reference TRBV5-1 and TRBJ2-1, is KAGVTQTPRYLIKTRGQQVTLSCSPISGHRSVSWYQQTPGQGLQFLFEYFSETQRNKGNFPGRFSGRQFSNSRSEMNVSTLELGDSALYLCASSLTSGGYREQFFGPGTRLTVL.

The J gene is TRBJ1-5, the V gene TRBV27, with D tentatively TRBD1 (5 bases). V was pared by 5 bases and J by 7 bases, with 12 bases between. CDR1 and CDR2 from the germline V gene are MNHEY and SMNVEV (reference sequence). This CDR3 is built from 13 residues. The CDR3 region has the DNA TGTGCCAGCAGTCGGGACGGGAGACAGCCCCAGCATTTT. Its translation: CASSRDGRQPQHF.

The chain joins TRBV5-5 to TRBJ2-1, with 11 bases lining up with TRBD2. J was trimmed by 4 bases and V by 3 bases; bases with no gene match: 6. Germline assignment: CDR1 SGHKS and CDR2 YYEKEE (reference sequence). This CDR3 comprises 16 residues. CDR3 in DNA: TGTGCCAGCAGCTCCATCCCTAGCGGGAGGTACAATGAGCAGTTCTTC. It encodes CASSSIPSGRYNEQFF. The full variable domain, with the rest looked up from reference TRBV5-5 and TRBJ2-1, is DAGVTQSPTHLIKTRGQQVTLRCSPISGHKSVSWYQQVLGQGPQFIFQYYEKEERGRGNFPDRFSARQFPNYSSELNVNALLLGDSALYLCASSSIPSGRYNEQFFGPGTRLTVL.

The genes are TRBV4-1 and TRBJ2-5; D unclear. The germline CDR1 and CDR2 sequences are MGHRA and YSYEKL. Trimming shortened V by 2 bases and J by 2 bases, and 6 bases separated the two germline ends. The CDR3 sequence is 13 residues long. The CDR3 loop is CASSQTGQETQYF. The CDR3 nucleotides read TGCGCCAGCAGCCAAACCGGGCAAGAGACCCAGTACTTC.

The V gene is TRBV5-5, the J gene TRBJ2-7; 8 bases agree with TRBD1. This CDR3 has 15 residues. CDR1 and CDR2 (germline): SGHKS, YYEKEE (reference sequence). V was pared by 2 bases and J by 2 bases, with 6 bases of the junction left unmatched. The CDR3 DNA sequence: TGTGCCAGCAGCTTAGACAGGGGCAAAGCCTACGAGCAGTACTTC. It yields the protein CASSLDRGKAYEQYF. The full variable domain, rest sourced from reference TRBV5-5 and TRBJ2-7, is DAGVTQSPTHLIKTRGQQVTLRCSPISGHKSVSWYQQVLGQGPQFIFQYYEKEERGRGNFPDRFSARQFPNYSSELNVNALLLGDSALYLCASSLDRGKAYEQYFGPGTRLTVT.

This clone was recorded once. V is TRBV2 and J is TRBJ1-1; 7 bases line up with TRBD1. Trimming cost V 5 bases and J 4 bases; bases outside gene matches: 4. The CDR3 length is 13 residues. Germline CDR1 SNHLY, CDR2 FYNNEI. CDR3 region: CASSTDRVTEAFF. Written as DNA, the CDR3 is TGTGCCAGCAGTACCGACAGGGTCACTGAAGCTTTCTTT.

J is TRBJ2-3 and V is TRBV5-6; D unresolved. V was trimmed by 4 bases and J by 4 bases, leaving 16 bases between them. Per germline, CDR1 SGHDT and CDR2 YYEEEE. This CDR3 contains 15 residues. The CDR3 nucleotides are TGTGCCAGCAGCCCGGACCCTAACGTCGCAGATACGCAGTATTTT. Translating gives CASSPDPNVADTQYF.

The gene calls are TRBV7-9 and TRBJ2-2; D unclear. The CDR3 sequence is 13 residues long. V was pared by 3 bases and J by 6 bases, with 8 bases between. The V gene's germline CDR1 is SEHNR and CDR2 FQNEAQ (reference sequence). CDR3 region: CASSFPGSGELFF. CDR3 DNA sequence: TGTGCCAGCAGCTTTCCGGGCTCCGGGGAGCTGTTTTTT.

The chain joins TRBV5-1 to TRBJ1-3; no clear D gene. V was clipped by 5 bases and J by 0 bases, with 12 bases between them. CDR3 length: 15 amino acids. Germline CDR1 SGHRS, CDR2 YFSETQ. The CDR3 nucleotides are TGCGCCAGCAGGCTCGTCCCTCTCTCTGGAAACACCATATATTTT. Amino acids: CASRLVPLSGNTIYF.

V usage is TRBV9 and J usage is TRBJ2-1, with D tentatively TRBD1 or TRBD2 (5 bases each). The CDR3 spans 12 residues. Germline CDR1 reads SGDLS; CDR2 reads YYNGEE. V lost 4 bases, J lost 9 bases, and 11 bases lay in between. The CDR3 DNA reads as TGTGCCAGCAGCAGGGACCTTATTGAGCAGTTCTTC. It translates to CASSRDLIEQFF.